The next 22 T cell receptor beta chains were all read from a single sample in a study of blood T cell repertoires in COVID-19. Libraries were prepared by immunoSEQ multiplex PCR; TCRdb keeps only in-frame clonotypes and omits some of them. The sample has more than 300,000 clones; around 86% are singletons. The source material was PBMCs or T cells enriched from blood (not recorded which). Receptors were obtained from a woman aged 18 to 35 who had recovered from COVID-19.

The chain recombines TRBV30 with TRBJ1-5; weak D call: TRBD1 (5 bases). Trimming left V 0 bases short and J 7 bases short, with 13 bases between. CDR1 is GTSNPN, CDR2 SVGIG, per germline (reference sequence). The CDR3 extends over 14 amino acids. The CDR3 DNA reads TGTGCCTGGAGTGTACCCAGGGCCTTACAGCCCCAGCATTTT. This encodes CAWSVPRALQPQHF.

The CDR3 is CASSRQGEAFF. The CDR3 nucleotides read TGTGCCAGCTCACGGCAGGGGGAAGCTTTCTTT. This rearrangement joins TRBV18 to TRBJ1-1, with a tentative D call TRBD1 (6 bases). Germline V CDR1 and CDR2: KGHSH, LQKENI. V was shortened by 4 bases and J by 8 bases, with 8 bases between the two germline ends. This CDR3 is built from 11 residues.

This chain uses TRBV6-5 with TRBJ1-1, with no clear D. There are 12 residues in the CDR3. V lost 7 bases and J lost 0, with 6 bases in between. The germline V gene has CDR1 MNHEY and CDR2 SVGAGI. The CDR3 protein is CASMFMNTEAFF. Here the CDR3 DNA reads TGTGCCAGCATGTTCATGAACACTGAAGCTTTCTTT.

The chain combines TRBV29-1 with TRBJ1-1; D possibly corresponds to TRBD1 (5 bases). The CDR3 spans 13 residues. Trimming took off 1 base at V and 6 bases at J, with 12 bases between the two ends. Germline V gene sequence: CDR1 SQVTM, CDR2 ANQGSEA. CDR3 nucleotide sequence: TGCAGCGTTGAAGCCCTTACAGGTGCTGAAGCTTTCTTT. The encoded protein is CSVEALTGAEAFF.

This clone was seen at least ten times. Here the CDR3 reads CASSLRINYGYTF. The DNA for the CDR3 is TGTGCCAGCAGCCTACGTATAAACTATGGCTACACCTTC. The chain couples TRBV12-3 or TRBV12-4 to TRBJ1-2, with no clear D. The V gene lost 6 bases and the J gene lost 2 bases, with 10 bases spanning the gap. The CDR3 spans 13 residues.

The chain carries TRBV30 and TRBJ1-2; D unclear. V shed 2 bases and J shed 0 bases, with 16 bases lying between them. Germline CDR1 and CDR2: GTSNPN and SVGIG (reference sequence). The length of the CDR3 is 16 residues. CDR3 coding DNA: TGTGCCTGGAGTCCACCGTCCAGGTCAACTAACTATGGCTACACCTTC. It specifies CAWSPPSRSTNYGYTF.

The chain links TRBV25-1 to TRBJ2-1, with TRBD2 matching 8 bases. Germline CDR1 and CDR2: MGHDK and SYGVNS. The CDR3 runs to 15 residues. V gave up 3 bases and J gave up 3 bases; unmatched junction bases: 4. The CDR3 sequence is CASSEPGLGYNEQFF. The CDR3 bases are TGTGCCAGCAGTGAGCCGGGACTAGGCTACAATGAGCAGTTCTTC.

This chain uses TRBV5-1 with TRBJ1-2; no definite D call. Germline CDR1 reads SGHRS; CDR2 reads YFSETQ. The CDR3 totals 12 residues. The V gene lost 0 bases and the J gene lost 8 bases, with 8 bases spanning the gap. The CDR3 sequence is CASSLGGYGYTF. The CDR3 DNA sequence: TGCGCCAGCAGCTTGGGCGGGTACGGCTACACCTTC.

The chain couples TRBV3-1 (or the pseudogene TRBV3-2) to TRBJ2-3; TRBD2 is a possible D gene (5 bases). V lost 0 bases to trimming and J lost 4 bases, with 8 bases between them. Per the germline V gene, CDR1 is LGHDT and CDR2 is YNNKEL (reference sequence). The CDR3 has 14 residues. The CDR3 DNA reads TGTGCCAGCAGCCAAGATCTTAGCGCAGATACGCAGTATTTT. Encoded protein: CASSQDLSADTQYF.

V and J are TRBV27 and TRBJ2-1, with 9 bases matching TRBD2. Germline V CDR1 and CDR2: MNHEY, SMNVEV (reference sequence). CDR3 length equals 19 residues. Trimming cost V 6 bases and J 5 bases; bases outside gene matches: 20. CDR3: CASSRSPYRQGGRDNEQFF. CDR3 nucleotides: TGTGCCAGCAGCCGATCCCCTTATCGACAGGGCGGGAGGGACAATGAGCAGTTCTTC.

V is TRBV4-1 and J is TRBJ2-2, with 12 bases identical to TRBD2. Trimming at V came to 4 bases and at J to 4 bases, leaving 7 bases not matched to a gene. The CDR3 loop spans 17 amino acids. Germline V gives CDR1 MGHRA, CDR2 YSYEKL. The CDR3 DNA sequence: TGCGCCAGCAGCCTCTCGACTAGCGGGAGTGCCACCGGGGAGCTGTTTTTT. It is translated as CASSLSTSGSATGELFF.

This sequence joins TRBV11-2 and TRBJ1-2, with a weak D call TRBD1 (5 bases). Trimming took 1 base from V and 4 from J, leaving 13 bases between them. The germline gives CDR1 SGHAT, CDR2 FQNNGV. The CDR3 spans 15 residues. The CDR3 loop is CASSLGADRVYGYTF. CDR3 in DNA: TGTGCCAGCAGCTTAGGGGCTGACAGAGTCTATGGCTACACCTTC.

This clone appeared a few times. The chain carries TRBV7-8 and TRBJ2-2; TRBD2 aligns across 8 bases. The trim removed 3 bases at V and 1 base at J, leaving 7 bases unmatched. This CDR3 spans 17 amino acids. Germline V lookup: CDR1 SGHVS, CDR2 FQNEAQ. CDR3 DNA: TGTGCCAGCAGCTTCCCCCTAGCGGGTGTGAACACCGGGGAGCTGTTTTTT. As protein: CASSFPLAGVNTGELFF.

This rearrangement joins TRBV29-1 to TRBJ2-7; a weak D match, TRBD1 (7 bases). Trimming removed 3 bases at V and 5 bases at J, with 14 bases between. Germline CDR1 reads SQVTM; CDR2 reads ANQGSEA. This CDR3 has 13 residues. DNA for the CDR3: TGCAGCGTTGAGGAGGGGGCGAGCCACGAGCAGTACTTC. As protein: CSVEEGASHEQYF.

This clone was recorded once. The chain couples TRBV28 to TRBJ1-5; D may be TRBD1 (5 bases). CDR3 length: 14 residues. Germline-derived CDR1 and CDR2 are MDHEN and SYDVKM. Trimming took off 3 bases at V and 7 bases at J, with 13 bases between the two ends. CDR3 in amino acids: CASSLQGSRQPQHF. DNA for the CDR3: TGTGCCAGCAGTTTGCAGGGTTCAAGACAGCCCCAGCATTTT.

This clone was seen a single time. This chain links TRBV18 with TRBJ2-5, with 7 bases that match TRBD1. V trimming: 4 bases; J trimming: 1 base; junction bases outside the gene matches: 6. Per the germline V gene, CDR1 is KGHSH and CDR2 is LQKENI. The CDR3 is 15 residues long. CDR3 DNA: TGTGCCAGCTCACTAACAAGACAGGGCCAAGAGACCCAGTACTTC. Protein sequence: CASSLTRQGQETQYF.

In its sample, this clone was seen once. Here the CDR3 reads CASRGRHLTGELFF. DNA for the CDR3: TGCGCCAGCAGGGGGAGACATCTCACCGGGGAGCTGTTTTTT. The gene calls are TRBV10-2 and TRBJ2-2; TRBD2 might be the D (5 bases). This CDR3 is built from 14 residues. Trimming removed 6 bases from V and 4 bases from J, with 12 bases in between. Germline V CDR1 and CDR2: WSHSY, SAAADI.

This chain links TRBV11-3 with TRBJ2-1; possible D gene TRBD2, 5 bases. This CDR3 spans 13 amino acids. Germline V lookup: CDR1 SGHNT, CDR2 YENEEA. V lost 1 base and J 12 bases, leaving 13 bases between the germline ends. CDR3 in amino acids: CASSLAGRETQFF. The CDR3 DNA follows: TGTGCCAGCAGCTTAGCTGGACGGGAAACGCAGTTCTTC.

The chain links TRBV5-1 to TRBJ2-1, with 13 bases identical to TRBD2. J was trimmed by 0 bases and V by 4 bases; bases with no gene match: 4. CDR3 size: 17 residues. Per germline, CDR1 SGHRS and CDR2 YFSETQ. The CDR3 DNA reads TGCGCCAGCAGCCCCCGACTAGCGGGGGGCTCCTACAATGAGCAGTTCTTC. This sequence encodes CASSPRLAGGSYNEQFF.

V is TRBV5-1 and J is TRBJ1-2; a possible D gene is TRBD1 (6 bases). Germline lookup yields CDR1 SGHRS and CDR2 YFSETQ. The CDR3 sequence is 14 residues long. V was clipped by 1 base and J by 3 bases, with 10 bases between them. CDR3 sequence: CASSLLGGDYGYTF. CDR3 in DNA: TGCGCCAGCAGCTTGTTAGGGGGGGACTATGGCTACACCTTC.

V gene TRBV7-9 combines with J gene TRBJ2-7; 11 bases map to TRBD2. This CDR3 has 15 residues. Germline V lookup: CDR1 SEHNR, CDR2 FQNEAQ (reference sequence). The V gene end was trimmed by 5 bases and the J gene end by 3 bases; junction bases not matched to a gene: 6. The CDR3 loop is CASSPTSGSVYEQYF. The CDR3 DNA reads as TGTGCCAGCAGCCCTACTAGCGGGAGTGTCTACGAGCAGTACTTC.

Note on this clone: At one end the junction does not follow the germline gene, possibly because of a read error. The chain has TRBV6-2 or TRBV6-3 and TRBJ2-1, with 15 bases identical to TRBD2. The CDR3 covers 15 residues. Germline CDR1 reads MNHEY; CDR2 reads SVGEGT. CDR3 in amino acids: CASSSGLAGGQKVLF. For the CDR3, the DNA is TGTGCCAGCAGTTCCGGACTAGCGGGGGGGCAGAAGGTACTCTTC.